This T cell receptor (beta chain) was obtained from a study of vaccination and CD4 T cells after COVID-19. Study at large: Controls had a CEFX pool, an HIV-1 Nef pool, or no peptide added.

Treatment denoted: roughly 10-day PBMC culture with coronavirus spike peptide pools or control peptides (ViraFEST assay). Before Alpha, Beta and Delta appeared in the US, convalescents tested positive (March–late 2020). This clonotype appeared a few times. Its antigen is as yet unknown. Study-wide results and caveats: Analysis of convalescent patients found that 304 of 307 vaccine-specific clones were spike mono-reactive.

Per germline, CDR1 MNHEY and CDR2 SVGEGT. The CDR3 has 15 residues. The V gene lost 2 bases and the J gene lost 8 bases, with 13 bases spanning the gap. At the Johns Hopkins FTIC core, DNA taken from cultured CD4+ T cells was sequenced by way of the Oncomine TCR Beta short-read assay. Genomic DNA was taken out of cultured CD4+ T cells by extraction. Each CDR3 protein gets one entry after TCRdb re-called the PCR reads with MiXCR. The sample yields about 15,000 distinct CDR3 sequences, roughly 61% seen once. The specimen sequenced was CD4+ T cells from blood, cultured in vitro. The clonotype comes from a human donor who had recovered from COVID-19. This chain connects TRBV6-2 or TRBV6-3 to TRBJ1-6; no firm D call. Here the CDR3 reads CASSYHGTRDSPLHF. CDR3 in DNA: TGTGCCAGCAGTTACCACGGTACTCGGGATTCACCCCTCCACTTT.